This TCR beta chain was profiled in a study of identical twins. Study-level points and caveats: In cord blood, abundant beta clonotypes had fewer insertions; memory showed no trend.

Points on this clonotype: Its antigen remains unidentified.

TCRdb passed the 5' RACE reads through MiXCR, listing each CDR3 protein once. The sample records 550,000 to 700,000 distinct CDR3 sequences, 21% being singletons. CDR3 size: 14 residues. V was pared by 6 bases and J by 7 bases, with 11 bases of the junction left unmatched. These data also featured in a second study, about T cells expressing NK-cell markers.

The TCR originated in a woman between 18 and 29 years old in good health. The sequenced sample was PBMCs. V and J are TRBV12-3 or TRBV12-4 and TRBJ1-1, with TRBD1 identical over 7 bases. The CDR3 here is CASRSGTALIEAFF. CDR3 bases: TGTGCCAGCAGGTCCGGGACAGCCCTGATTGAAGCTTTCTTT.